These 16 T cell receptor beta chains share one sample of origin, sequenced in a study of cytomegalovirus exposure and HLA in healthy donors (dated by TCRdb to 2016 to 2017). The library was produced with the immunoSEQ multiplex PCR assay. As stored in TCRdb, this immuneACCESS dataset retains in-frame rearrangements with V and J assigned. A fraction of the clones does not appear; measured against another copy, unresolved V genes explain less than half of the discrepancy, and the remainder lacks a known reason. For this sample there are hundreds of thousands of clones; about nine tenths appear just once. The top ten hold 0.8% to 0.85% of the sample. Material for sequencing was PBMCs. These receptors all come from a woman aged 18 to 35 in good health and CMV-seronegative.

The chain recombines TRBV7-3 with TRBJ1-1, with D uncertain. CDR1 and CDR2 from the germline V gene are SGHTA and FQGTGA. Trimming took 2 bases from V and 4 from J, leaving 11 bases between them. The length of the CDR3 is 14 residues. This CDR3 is CASSLVEGSTEAFF. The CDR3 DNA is TGTGCCAGCAGCTTAGTGGAGGGATCCACTGAAGCTTTCTTT.

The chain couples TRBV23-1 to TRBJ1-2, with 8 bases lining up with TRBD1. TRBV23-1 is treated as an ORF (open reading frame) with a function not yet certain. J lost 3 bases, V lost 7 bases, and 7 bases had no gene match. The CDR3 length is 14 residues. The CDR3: CASIKQGVDYGYTF. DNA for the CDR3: TGCGCCAGCATCAAACAGGGGGTTGACTATGGCTACACCTTC.

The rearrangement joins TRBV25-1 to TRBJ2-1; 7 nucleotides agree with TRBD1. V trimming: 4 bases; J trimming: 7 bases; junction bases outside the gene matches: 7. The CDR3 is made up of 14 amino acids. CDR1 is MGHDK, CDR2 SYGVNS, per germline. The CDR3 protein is CASSGGQVRNEQFF. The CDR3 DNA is TGTGCCAGCAGTGGAGGACAGGTCCGAAATGAGCAGTTCTTC.

CDR3 sequence: CASSPHLGGSTEAFF. The DNA for the CDR3 is TGTGCCAGCAGCCCCCACTTGGGGGGGAGCACTGAAGCTTTCTTT. The chain uses TRBV13 and TRBJ1-1; a possible D gene is TRBD1 (5 bases). Trimming left V 5 bases short and J 4 bases short, with 17 bases between. The CDR3 totals 15 residues. Germline values: CDR1 PRHDT, CDR2 FYEKMQ (reference sequence).

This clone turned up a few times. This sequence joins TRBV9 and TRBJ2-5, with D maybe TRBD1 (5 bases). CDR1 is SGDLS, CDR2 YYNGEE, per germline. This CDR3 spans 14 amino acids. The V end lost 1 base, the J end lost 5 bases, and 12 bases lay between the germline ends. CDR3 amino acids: CASSVSFRDETQYF. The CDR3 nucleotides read TGTGCCAGCAGCGTAAGTTTCAGGGATGAGACCCAGTACTTC.

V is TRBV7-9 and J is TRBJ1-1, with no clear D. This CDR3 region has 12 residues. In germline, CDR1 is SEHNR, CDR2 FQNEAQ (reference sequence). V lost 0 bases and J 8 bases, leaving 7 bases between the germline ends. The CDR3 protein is CASSLAEAEAFF. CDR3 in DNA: TGTGCCAGCAGCTTAGCGGAGGCAGAAGCTTTCTTT.

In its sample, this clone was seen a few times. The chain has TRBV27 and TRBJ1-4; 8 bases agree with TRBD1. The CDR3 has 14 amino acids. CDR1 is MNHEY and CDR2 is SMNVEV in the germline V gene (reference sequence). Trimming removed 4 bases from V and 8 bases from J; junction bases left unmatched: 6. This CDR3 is CASSSTGAGEKLFF. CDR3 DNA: TGTGCCAGCAGTTCGACAGGGGCAGGGGAAAAACTGTTTTTT.

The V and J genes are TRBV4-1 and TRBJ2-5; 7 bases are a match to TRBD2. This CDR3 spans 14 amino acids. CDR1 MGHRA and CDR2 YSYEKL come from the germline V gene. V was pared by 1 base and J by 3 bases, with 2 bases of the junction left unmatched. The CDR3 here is CASSQASGKETQYF. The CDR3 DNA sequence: TGCGCCAGCAGCCAAGCCAGCGGGAAAGAGACCCAGTACTTC.

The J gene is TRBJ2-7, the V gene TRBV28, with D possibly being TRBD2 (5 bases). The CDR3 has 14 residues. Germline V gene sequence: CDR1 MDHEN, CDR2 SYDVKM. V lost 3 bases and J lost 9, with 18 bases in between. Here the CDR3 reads CASSFRGSGRGQYF. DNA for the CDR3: TGTGCCAGCAGTTTCCGAGGGTCAGGACGGGGGCAGTACTTC.

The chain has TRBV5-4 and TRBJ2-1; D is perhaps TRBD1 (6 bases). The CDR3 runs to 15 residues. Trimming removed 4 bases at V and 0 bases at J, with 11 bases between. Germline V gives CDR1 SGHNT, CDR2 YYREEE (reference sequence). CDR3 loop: CASSGDRSSYNEQFF. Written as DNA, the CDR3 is TGTGCCAGCAGCGGTGACAGGAGCTCCTACAATGAGCAGTTCTTC.

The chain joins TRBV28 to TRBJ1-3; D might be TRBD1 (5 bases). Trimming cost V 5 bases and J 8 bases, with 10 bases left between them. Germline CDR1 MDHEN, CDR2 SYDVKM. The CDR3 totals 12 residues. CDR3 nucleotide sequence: TGTGCCAGCAGTCCAGGGAGGGACACCATATATTTT. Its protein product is CASSPGRDTIYF.

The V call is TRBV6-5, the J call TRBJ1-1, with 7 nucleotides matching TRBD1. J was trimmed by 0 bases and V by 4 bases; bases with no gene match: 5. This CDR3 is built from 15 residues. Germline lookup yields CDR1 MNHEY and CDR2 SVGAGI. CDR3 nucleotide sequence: TGTGCCAGCAGTTCCAGAGACAGGGTGAACACTGAAGCTTTCTTT. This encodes CASSSRDRVNTEAFF.

CDR3 loop: CASSLRLPSTDTQYF. CDR3 bases: TGTGCCAGCAGTTTGCGACTACCTAGCACAGATACGCAGTATTTT. The gene calls are TRBV27 and TRBJ2-3; the D gene is possibly TRBD2 (5 bases). CDR1 and CDR2 (germline): MNHEY, SMNVEV (reference sequence). Between the trimmed V and J ends, which lost 3 bases and 0 bases, there was a span of 10 bases. CDR3 length: 15 residues.

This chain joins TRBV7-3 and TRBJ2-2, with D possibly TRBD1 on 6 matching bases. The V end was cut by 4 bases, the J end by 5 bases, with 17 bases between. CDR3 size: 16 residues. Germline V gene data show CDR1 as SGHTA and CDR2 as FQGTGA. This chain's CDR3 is CASSSSGTTRTGELFF. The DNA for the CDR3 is TGTGCCAGCAGCTCCTCCGGGACAACTAGGACCGGGGAGCTGTTTTTT.

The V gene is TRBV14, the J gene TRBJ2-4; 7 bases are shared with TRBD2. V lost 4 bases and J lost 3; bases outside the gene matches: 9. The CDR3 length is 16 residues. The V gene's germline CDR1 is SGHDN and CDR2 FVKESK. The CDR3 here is CASSPLGAGDKNIQYF. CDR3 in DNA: TGTGCCAGCAGCCCCCTAGGGGCGGGAGACAAAAACATTCAGTACTTC.

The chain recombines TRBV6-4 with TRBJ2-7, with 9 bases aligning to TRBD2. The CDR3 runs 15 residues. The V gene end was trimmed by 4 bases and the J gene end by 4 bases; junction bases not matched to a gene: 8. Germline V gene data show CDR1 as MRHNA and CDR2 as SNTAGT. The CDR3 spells CASSAEAGGRYEQYF. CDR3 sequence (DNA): TGTGCCAGCAGTGCCGAAGCGGGGGGCCGTTACGAGCAGTACTTC.